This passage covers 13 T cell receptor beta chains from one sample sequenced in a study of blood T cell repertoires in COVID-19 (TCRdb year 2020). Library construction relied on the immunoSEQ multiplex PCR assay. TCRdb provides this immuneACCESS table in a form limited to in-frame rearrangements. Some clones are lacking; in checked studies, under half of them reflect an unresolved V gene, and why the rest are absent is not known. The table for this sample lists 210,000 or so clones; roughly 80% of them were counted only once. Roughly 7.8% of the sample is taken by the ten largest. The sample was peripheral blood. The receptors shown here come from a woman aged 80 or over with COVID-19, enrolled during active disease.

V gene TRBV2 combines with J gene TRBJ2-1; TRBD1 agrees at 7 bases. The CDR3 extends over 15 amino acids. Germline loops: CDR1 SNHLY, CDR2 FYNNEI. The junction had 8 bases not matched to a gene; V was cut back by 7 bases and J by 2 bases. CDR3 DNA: TGTGCCAGCACCAGGACAGGCGATACCTACAATGAGCAGTTCTTC. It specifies CASTRTGDTYNEQFF.

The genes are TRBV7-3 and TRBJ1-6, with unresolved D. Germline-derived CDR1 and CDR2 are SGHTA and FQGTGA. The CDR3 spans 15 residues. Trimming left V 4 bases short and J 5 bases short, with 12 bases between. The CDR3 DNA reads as TGTGCCAGCAGCTCGTCTGCAGGCAATAATTCACCCCTCCACTTT. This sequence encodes CASSSSAGNNSPLHF.

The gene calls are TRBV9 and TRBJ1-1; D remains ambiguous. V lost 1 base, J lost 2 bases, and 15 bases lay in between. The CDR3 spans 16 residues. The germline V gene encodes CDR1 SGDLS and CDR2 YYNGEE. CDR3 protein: CASSVHSRPRNTEAFF. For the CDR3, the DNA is TGTGCCAGCAGCGTACATTCCAGGCCCCGTAACACTGAAGCTTTCTTT.

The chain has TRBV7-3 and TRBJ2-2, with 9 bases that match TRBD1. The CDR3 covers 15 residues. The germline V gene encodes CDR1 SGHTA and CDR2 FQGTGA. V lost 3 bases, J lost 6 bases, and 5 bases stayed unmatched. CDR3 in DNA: TGTGCCAGCAGCTTCTTGGGACAGGGTTCCGGGGAGCTGTTTTTT. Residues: CASSFLGQGSGELFF. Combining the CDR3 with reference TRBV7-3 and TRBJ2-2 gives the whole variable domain GAGVSQTPSNKVTEKGKYVELRCDPISGHTALYWYRQSLGQGPEFLIYFQGTGAADDSGLPNDRFFAVRPEGSVSTLKIQRTERGDSAVYLCASSFLGQGSGELFFGEGSRLTVL.

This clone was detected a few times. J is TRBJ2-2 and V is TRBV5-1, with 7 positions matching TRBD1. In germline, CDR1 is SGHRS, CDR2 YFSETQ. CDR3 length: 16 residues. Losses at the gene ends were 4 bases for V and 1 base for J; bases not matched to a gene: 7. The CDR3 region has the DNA TGCGCCAGCAGCCCCGGGACAGTGGGGAACACCGGGGAGCTGTTTTTT. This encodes CASSPGTVGNTGELFF.

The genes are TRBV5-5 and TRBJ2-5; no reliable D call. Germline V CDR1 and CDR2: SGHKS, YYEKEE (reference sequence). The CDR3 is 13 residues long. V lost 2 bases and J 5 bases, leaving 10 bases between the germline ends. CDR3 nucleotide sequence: TGTGCCAGCAGCTTCCCCGGGTCGGAGACCCAGTACTTC. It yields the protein CASSFPGSETQYF.

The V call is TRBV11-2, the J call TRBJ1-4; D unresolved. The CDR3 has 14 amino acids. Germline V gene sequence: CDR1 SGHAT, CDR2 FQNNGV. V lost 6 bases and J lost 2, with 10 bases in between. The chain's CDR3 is CASRKTTTNEKLFF. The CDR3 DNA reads TGTGCCAGCAGGAAAACAACCACTAATGAAAAACTGTTTTTT.

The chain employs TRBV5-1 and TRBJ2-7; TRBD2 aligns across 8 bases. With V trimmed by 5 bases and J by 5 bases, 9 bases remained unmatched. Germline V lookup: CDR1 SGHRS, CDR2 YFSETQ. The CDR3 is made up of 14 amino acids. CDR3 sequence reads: CASRGSGSIHEQYF. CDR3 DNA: TGCGCCAGCAGAGGGAGCGGGAGTATCCACGAGCAGTACTTC.

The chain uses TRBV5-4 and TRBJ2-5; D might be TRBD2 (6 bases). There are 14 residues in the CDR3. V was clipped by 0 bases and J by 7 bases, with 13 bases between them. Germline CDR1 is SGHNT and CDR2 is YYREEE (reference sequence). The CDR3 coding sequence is TGTGCCAGCAGCTTGGATCCGAAGGAGGGGACCCAGTACTTC. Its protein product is CASSLDPKEGTQYF. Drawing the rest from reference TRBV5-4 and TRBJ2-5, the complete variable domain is ETGVTQSPTHLIKTRGQQVTLRCSSQSGHNTVSWYQQALGQGPQFIFQYYREEENGRGNFPPRFSGLQFPNYSSELNVNALELDDSALYLCASSLDPKEGTQYFGPGTRLLVL.

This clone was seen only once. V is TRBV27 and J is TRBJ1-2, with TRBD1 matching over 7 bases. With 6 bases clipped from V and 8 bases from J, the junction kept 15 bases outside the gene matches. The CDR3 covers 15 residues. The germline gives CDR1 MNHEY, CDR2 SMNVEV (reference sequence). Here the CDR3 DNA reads TGTGCCAGCAGAGAGATCGGGACAGCCACGGGAGGCTACACCTTC. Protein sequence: CASREIGTATGGYTF.

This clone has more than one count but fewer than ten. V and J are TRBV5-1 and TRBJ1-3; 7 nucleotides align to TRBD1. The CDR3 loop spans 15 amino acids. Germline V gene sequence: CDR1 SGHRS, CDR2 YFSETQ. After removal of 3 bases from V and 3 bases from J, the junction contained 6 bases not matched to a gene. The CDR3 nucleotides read TGCGCCAGCAGCTCGACGACAGGGAGTGGAAACACCATATATTTT. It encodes CASSSTTGSGNTIYF.

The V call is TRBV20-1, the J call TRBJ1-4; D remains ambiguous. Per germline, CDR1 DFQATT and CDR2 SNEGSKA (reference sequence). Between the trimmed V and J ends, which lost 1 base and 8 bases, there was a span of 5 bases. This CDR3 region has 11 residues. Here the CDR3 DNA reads TGCAGTGCTAGAGCCCGGGAAAAACTGTTTTTT. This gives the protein CSARAREKLFF.

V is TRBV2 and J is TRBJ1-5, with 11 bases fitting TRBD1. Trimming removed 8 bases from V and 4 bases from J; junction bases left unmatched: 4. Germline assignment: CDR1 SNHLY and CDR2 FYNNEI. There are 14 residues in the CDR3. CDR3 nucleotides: TGTGCCAGCGGCCGGGACAGGGGGAATCAGCCCCAGCATTTT. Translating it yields CASGRDRGNQPQHF.